This TCR beta chain originates from a study of OX40 agonist ivuxolimab in advanced cancers. Study information: Partial responses were achieved by three patients: one hepatocellular carcinoma, two cutaneous melanoma.

General study results and limits: At 0.1 to 3.0 mg/kg and by week 6, CD4+ and CD8+ T cells in the blood had expanded clonally. In the expanded peripheral T cells, antigen specificity was never determined.

As concerns this clone: Its antigen is undetermined.

Produced via immunoSEQ multiplex PCR; TCRdb's table is partial and in-frame only. The data show 60,000 or so clones, about 86% seen once. Trimming stripped 2 bases from V and 0 bases from J, with 15 bases between. The CDR3 has 17 amino acids. Per the germline V gene, CDR1 is SGHKS and CDR2 is YYEKEE (reference sequence). The specimen was CD4+ or CD8+ T cells sorted from blood, collected in a trial of the OX40 agonist ivuxolimab. This receptor was taken from an adult with an advanced solid tumor such as melanoma, head and neck, liver or kidney cancer. The rearrangement uses TRBV5-5 and TRBJ1-3; D gene uncertain. The CDR3 spells CASSFNGGVNSGNTIYF. The CDR3 DNA follows: TGTGCCAGCAGCTTCAACGGCGGGGTTAACTCTGGAAACACCATATATTTT.